This TCR beta chain was retrieved from a study of T cell changes during pregnancy in multiple sclerosis. The method was immunoSEQ multiplex PCR; TCRdb's version includes in-frame clones alone and lacks a portion of them. Of under 95,000 clones listed, roughly 90% are singletons. This clone was detected only once. V gave up 6 bases and J gave up 3 bases; unmatched junction bases: 8. The germline V gene has CDR1 MNHEY and CDR2 SVGAGI. The CDR3 extends over 15 amino acids. The clonotype comes from a female donor with multiple sclerosis, enrolled in a pregnancy study. The chain employs TRBV6-5 and TRBJ1-2; 9 nucleotides match TRBD1. The sequencing used peripheral blood, collected in the second trimester of pregnancy. CDR3: CASSRRGQGHYGYTF. Here the CDR3 DNA reads TGTGCCAGCAGCAGAAGGGGACAGGGACACTATGGCTACACCTTC.